This is a list of T cell receptor beta chains from one sample in a study of blood T cells in healthy people across ages. TCRdb used MiXCR to reprocess the 5' RACE reads, holding one entry per CDR3 protein. The sample has about 640,000 distinct CDR3 sequences; 58% are singletons. The sequenced sample was blood. The receptor source for this set is a man between 60 and 75 years old in good health. The CDR3 runs from the conserved cysteine through the conserved F or W. The D gene is left open where the match is weak. The size entry is marked missing in some rows and otherwise reads once, few, many or a size class.

j_gene: TRBJ1-2
abundance: NA
v_gene: TRBV9
d_gene: NA
len: 14
CDR3nt: TGTGCCAGCAACCCTACCGGGACGGTGTATGGCTACACCTTC
CDR3aa: CASNPTGTVYGYTF

j_gene: TRBJ2-5
abundance: NA
v_gene: TRBV25-1
d_gene: TRBD1
len: 14
CDR3nt: TGTGCCAGCAGTGGGAGAACAGGGGGAGAGACCCAGTACTTC
CDR3aa: CASSGRTGGETQYF

j_gene: TRBJ2-7
abundance: once
v_gene: TRBV19
d_gene: NA
len: 14
CDR3nt: TGTGCCAGTAGTATAAGCAGGGCCCGTTCCGAGCAGTACTTC
CDR3aa: CASSISRARSEQYF

j_gene: TRBJ2-2
abundance: NA
v_gene: TRBV7-8
d_gene: NA
len: 16
CDR3nt: TGTGCCAGCAGCTTAGTGCTAGGGGCCACGACCGGGGAGCTGTTTTTT
CDR3aa: CASSLVLGATTGELFF

j_gene: TRBJ1-6
abundance: NA
v_gene: TRBV11-2
d_gene: NA
len: 18
CDR3nt: TGTGCCAGCAGCCCACAGGGATCTAGGAGCTCCTATAATTCACCCCTCCACTTT
CDR3aa: CASSPQGSRSSYNSPLHF

j_gene: TRBJ2-3
abundance: few
v_gene: TRBV11-2
d_gene: TRBD2
len: 15
CDR3nt: TGTGCCAGCAGCTTAGATCGGCTAGCGGCAGATACGCAGTATTTT
CDR3aa: CASSLDRLAADTQYF

j_gene: TRBJ1-1
abundance: NA
v_gene: TRBV5-1
d_gene: NA
len: 18
CDR3nt: TGCGCCAGCAGCCTGATCGGCTTGGCAGGAGCAATGAACACTGAAGCTTTCTTT
CDR3aa: CASSLIGLAGAMNTEAFF

j_gene: TRBJ2-5
abundance: NA
v_gene: TRBV2
d_gene: TRBD2
len: 16
CDR3nt: TGTGCCAGCAGTGAGCTAGCGGGGGCCTCGCAAGAGACCCAGTACTTC
CDR3aa: CASSELAGASQETQYF

j_gene: TRBJ2-5
abundance: NA
v_gene: TRBV25-1
d_gene: TRBD2
len: 14
CDR3nt: TGTGCCAGCAGTGACCCGGGGGGTTCGGAGACCCAGTACTTC
CDR3aa: CASSDPGGSETQYF

j_gene: TRBJ2-1
abundance: NA
v_gene: TRBV11-2
d_gene: TRBD2
len: 14
CDR3nt: TGTGCCAGCAGCCCATCCGGGACTAGCAATGAGCAGTTCTTC
CDR3aa: CASSPSGTSNEQFF

j_gene: TRBJ2-4
abundance: NA
v_gene: TRBV12-3/TRBV12-4
d_gene: TRBD2
len: 17
CDR3nt: TGTGCCAGCAGTCCTGGACTAGCGGCGCTCGCCAAAAACATTCAGTACTTC
CDR3aa: CASSPGLAALAKNIQYF